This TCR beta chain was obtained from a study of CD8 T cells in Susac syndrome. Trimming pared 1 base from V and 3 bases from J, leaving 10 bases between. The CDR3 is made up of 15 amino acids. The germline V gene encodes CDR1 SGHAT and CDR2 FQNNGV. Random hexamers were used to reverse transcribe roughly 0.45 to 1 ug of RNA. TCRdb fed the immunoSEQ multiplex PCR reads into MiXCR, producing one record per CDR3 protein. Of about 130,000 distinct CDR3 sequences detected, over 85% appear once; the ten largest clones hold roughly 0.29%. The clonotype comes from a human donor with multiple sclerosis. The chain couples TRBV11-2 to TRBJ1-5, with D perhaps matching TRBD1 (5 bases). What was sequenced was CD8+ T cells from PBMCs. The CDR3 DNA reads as TGTGCCAGCAGCTTAGGCGGGGCAGACAATCAGCCCCAGCATTTT. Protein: CASSLGGADNQPQHF.